The 18 T cell receptor beta chains listed next were all sequenced from one sample in a study of T cells in Graves' hyperthyroidism and ophthalmopathy. Amplification of TCR beta CDR3 regions used RNA as the template. When the TCR CDR3 underwent first-round RT-PCR, the HTBI primer set was used. TCRdb reanalysed the multiplex PCR reads using MiXCR and keeps one entry per CDR3 protein. The sample carries some 440,000 distinct CDR3 sequences, around 14% recorded once. What was sequenced was blood. All receptors come from a woman aged 18-29 years with Graves' hyperthyroidism.

The sample holds many counts of this clonotype. The rearrangement joins TRBV20-1 to TRBJ2-7; 7 bases line up with TRBD1. The germline V gene encodes CDR1 DFQATT and CDR2 SNEGSKA (reference sequence). This CDR3 has 12 amino acids. V lost 5 bases and J lost 3; bases outside the gene matches: 4. As DNA, the CDR3 is TGCAGTGCTGACTCAGGGGGCTACGAGCAGTACTTC. The encoded protein is CSADSGGYEQYF.

This clonotype was seen many times. This chain links TRBV12-3 or TRBV12-4 with TRBJ1-2; no firm D call. V lost 1 base, J lost 5 bases, and 14 bases lay in between. CDR3 length equals 15 residues. This chain's CDR3 is CASSLGTERGYGYTF. In DNA form, the CDR3 reads TGTGCCAGCAGTTTAGGAACGGAACGGGGTTATGGCTACACCTTC.

The chain couples TRBV28 to TRBJ2-1; D is undetermined. In germline, CDR1 is MDHEN, CDR2 SYDVKM. Trimming left V 5 bases short and J 8 bases short, with 16 bases between. This CDR3 comprises 14 residues. In DNA form, the CDR3 reads TGTGCCAGCAGTCCGGCCATCGGGTTCTATGAGCAGTTCTTC. Amino acids: CASSPAIGFYEQFF.

The J gene is TRBJ2-7, the V gene TRBV29-1, with 8 bases that match TRBD1. CDR1 SQVTM and CDR2 ANQGSEA come from the germline V gene. V shed 5 bases and J 3 bases; nucleotides not matched to a gene: 3. The CDR3 loop spans 12 amino acids. The DNA for the CDR3 is TGCAGCGTTCTCGACAGGGGCTACGAGCAGTACTTC. The encoded protein is CSVLDRGYEQYF.

This clonotype was seen many times. One junction end disagrees with the germline gene, perhaps due to a read error. J is TRBJ2-3 and V is TRBV7-7; D may be TRBD1 or TRBD2 (5 bases each). The CDR3 is 14 amino acids. Germline-derived CDR1 and CDR2 are SSHAT and FNYEAQ (reference sequence). The CDR3 here is CASSLRDRPDTQYF. The CDR3 DNA is TGTGCTAGCAGCTTACGGGACCGGCCTGATACGCAGTATTTT.

The chain is built from TRBV11-2 and TRBJ1-3; D is uncertain. The length of the CDR3 is 16 residues. The germline gives CDR1 SGHAT, CDR2 FQNNGV. V shed 4 bases and J shed 0 bases, with 13 bases lying between them. CDR3 protein: CASSSPISFSGNTIYF. The DNA for the CDR3 is TGTGCCAGCAGCTCCCCTATTTCTTTCTCTGGAAACACCATATATTTT.

The V call is TRBV27, the J call TRBJ1-1; a weak D match, TRBD1 (6 bases). Germline CDR1 reads MNHEY; CDR2 reads SMNVEV (reference sequence). The CDR3 is 15 residues long. The V gene lost 2 bases and the J gene lost 1 base, with 11 bases spanning the gap. Written as DNA, the CDR3 is TGTGCCAGCAGTTTACCGCTAGGGGGGAACACTGAAGCTTTCTTT. Its protein product is CASSLPLGGNTEAFF.

The chain carries TRBV24-1 and TRBJ2-4; 8 bases are shared with TRBD2. The CDR3 consists of 15 residues. The V segment lost 3 bases and the J segment 7 bases; nucleotides outside the gene matches: 7. CDR1 and CDR2 (germline): KGHDR, SFDVKD. CDR3 coding DNA: TGTGCCACCAGTGATCTTCGGGGGGGGTCGAACATTCAGTACTTC. It is translated as CATSDLRGGSNIQYF.

This clonotype was counted between two and nine times. The chain has TRBV20-1 and TRBJ2-1; 9 nucleotides agree with TRBD1. CDR1 is DFQATT, CDR2 SNEGSKA, per germline (reference sequence). The CDR3 length is 13 residues. Trimming took 7 bases from V and 5 from J; bases not matched to a gene: 6. The CDR3 sequence: CSERTGAHNEQFF. The DNA for the CDR3 is TGCAGTGAACGGACAGGGGCTCACAATGAGCAGTTCTTC.

This clonotype was counted at least ten times. The J gene is TRBJ2-2, the V gene TRBV7-2; D is uncertain. The V gene lost 5 bases and the J gene lost 5 bases, with 12 bases spanning the gap. Germline assignment: CDR1 SGHTA and CDR2 FQGNSA. The CDR3 extends over 14 amino acids. DNA of the CDR3: TGTGCCAGCAGCGCAAGGGCAGCTACCGGGGAGCTGTTTTTT. It encodes CASSARAATGELFF.

This clonotype was seen repeatedly, ten times or more. This chain uses TRBV9 with TRBJ2-5; 9 nucleotides match TRBD2. Looked up from germline, CDR1 is SGDLS and CDR2 is YYNGEE. The CDR3 has 16 amino acids. The ends lost 0 bases at V and 0 bases at J; junction bases unmatched: 3. The CDR3 bases are TGTGCCAGCAGCGTAGGGAGCGGGGGGCACCAAGAGACCCAGTACTTC. It encodes CASSVGSGGHQETQYF.

At least ten counts were recorded for this clonotype. The chain has TRBV5-5 and TRBJ2-1; D is unresolved. V lost 2 bases, J lost 7 bases, and 10 bases lay in between. CDR1 is SGHKS and CDR2 is YYEKEE in the germline V gene (reference sequence). CDR3 size: 13 residues. The CDR3 nucleotides are TGTGCCAGCAGCTTTTTTCCCGGGAATGAGCAGTTCTTC. Its protein is CASSFFPGNEQFF.

This clonotype was observed many times. The gene calls are TRBV12-3 or TRBV12-4 and TRBJ2-7; D is tentatively TRBD1 or TRBD2 (5 bases each). Between the trimmed V and J ends, which lost 0 bases and 4 bases, there was a span of 10 bases. There are 14 residues in the CDR3. The CDR3: CASSLAGTGYEQYF. The DNA for the CDR3 is TGTGCCAGCAGTTTAGCCGGGACGGGGTACGAGCAGTACTTC.

The table lists this clonotype with a few counts. The chain links TRBV20-1 to TRBJ1-1, with a possible D match to TRBD1 (5 bases). Germline CDR1 is DFQATT and CDR2 is SNEGSKA (reference sequence). Between the trimmed V and J ends, which lost 3 bases and 4 bases, there was a span of 15 bases. This CDR3 is 14 amino acids long. The CDR3 spells CSASTSGRSTEAFF. In DNA, the CDR3 is TGCAGTGCTAGTACCTCGGGACGGAGCACTGAAGCTTTCTTT.

The rearrangement uses TRBV28 and TRBJ1-2; D uncertain. V lost 7 bases and J 3 bases, leaving 6 bases between the germline ends. The CDR3 loop spans 11 amino acids. Germline assignment: CDR1 MDHEN and CDR2 SYDVKM. This chain's CDR3 is CASMGDYGYTF. The CDR3 nucleotides read TGTGCCAGCATGGGAGACTATGGCTACACCTTC.

V usage is TRBV6-2 or TRBV6-3 and J usage is TRBJ1-5; the D gene is possibly TRBD1 (6 bases). The CDR3 is 14 residues long. CDR1 and CDR2 (germline): MNHEY, SVGEGT. V shed 6 bases and J shed 6 bases, with 15 bases lying between them. The CDR3 DNA reads as TGTGCCAGCAGCTACGACAGGATTCTTCAGCCCCAGCATTTT. It yields the protein CASSYDRILQPQHF.

The table lists this clonotype with a few counts. The rearrangement joins TRBV4-1 to TRBJ2-5, with D unresolved. Per germline, CDR1 MGHRA and CDR2 YSYEKL. V lost 4 bases to trimming and J lost 2 bases, with 8 bases between them. The CDR3 has 13 amino acids. Written as DNA, the CDR3 is TGCGCCAGCAGCCGGGCTACACAAGAGACCCAGTACTTC. This translates into CASSRATQETQYF.

The chain links TRBV6-1 to TRBJ2-4, with D unclear. The length of the CDR3 is 16 residues. Germline CDR1 reads MNHNS; CDR2 reads SASEGT. Trimming took 7 bases from V and 0 from J, leaving 16 bases between them. The chain's CDR3 is CASTERFELAKNIQYF. In nucleotides, the CDR3 is TGTGCCAGCACCGAGAGGTTTGAGTTAGCCAAAAACATTCAGTACTTC.